Listed here is a single T cell receptor beta chain. Profiling relied on immunoSEQ multiplex PCR, and the TCRdb table lists in-frame clones only, not all of them. The sample includes some 100,000 clones, under 90% of them seen just once. The data were taken from a study of OX40 agonist ivuxolimab in advanced cancers. For the study at large: Among those enrolled, mean age was roughly 62 years (range about 23 to 85) and 75% to 85% were male.

Deletions cut 4 bases from V and 2 bases from J, with 15 bases between. The CDR3 has 16 residues. Germline-derived CDR1 and CDR2 are MNHEY and SVGAGI. This receptor was identified in an adult with an advanced solid tumor such as melanoma, head and neck, liver or kidney cancer. The rearrangement joins TRBV6-5 to TRBJ2-1; possibly TRBD2 for D (6 bases). The sample here was CD4+ or CD8+ T cells sorted from blood, taken in a trial of the OX40 agonist ivuxolimab. The CDR3 protein is CASSSGWGGTYNEQFF. CDR3 sequence (DNA): TGTGCCAGCAGTTCCGGGTGGGGAGGCACCTACAATGAGCAGTTCTTC.